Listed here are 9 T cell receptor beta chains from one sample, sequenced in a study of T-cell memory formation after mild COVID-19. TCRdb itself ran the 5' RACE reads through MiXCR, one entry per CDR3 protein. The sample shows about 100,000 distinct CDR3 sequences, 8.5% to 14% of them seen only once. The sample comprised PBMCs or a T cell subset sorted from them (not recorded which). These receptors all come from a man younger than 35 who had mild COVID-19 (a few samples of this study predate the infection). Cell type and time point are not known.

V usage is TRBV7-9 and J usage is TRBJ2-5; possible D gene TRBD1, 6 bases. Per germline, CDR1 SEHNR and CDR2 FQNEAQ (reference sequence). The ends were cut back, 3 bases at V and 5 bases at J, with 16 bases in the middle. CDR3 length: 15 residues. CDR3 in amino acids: CASSFWDTEGETQYF. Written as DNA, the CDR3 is TGTGCCAGCAGCTTCTGGGACACCGAAGGGGAGACCCAGTACTTC.

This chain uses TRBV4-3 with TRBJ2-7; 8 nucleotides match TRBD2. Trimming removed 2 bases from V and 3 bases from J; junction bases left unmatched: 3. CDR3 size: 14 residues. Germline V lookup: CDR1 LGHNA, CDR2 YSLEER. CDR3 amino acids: CASSQRGGVYEQYF. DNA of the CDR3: TGCGCCAGCAGCCAACGGGGGGGAGTCTACGAGCAGTACTTC.

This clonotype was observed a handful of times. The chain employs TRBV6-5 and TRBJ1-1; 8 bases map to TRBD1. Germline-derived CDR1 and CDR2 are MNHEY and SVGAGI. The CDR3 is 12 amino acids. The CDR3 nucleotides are TGTGCGACACGACAGGGGAGCACTGAAGCTTTCTTT. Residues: CATRQGSTEAFF.

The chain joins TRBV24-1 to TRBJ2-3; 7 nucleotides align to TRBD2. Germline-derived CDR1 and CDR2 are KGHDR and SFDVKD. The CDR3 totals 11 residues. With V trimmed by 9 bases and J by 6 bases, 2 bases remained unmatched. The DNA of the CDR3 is TGTGCCACCGGGGGGGGGGATACGCAGTATTTT. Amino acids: CATGGGDTQYF.

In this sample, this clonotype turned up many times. This CDR3 reads CASSPRHKSYEQYF. The CDR3 DNA reads TGTGCCAGCAGCCCAAGACACAAATCCTACGAGCAGTACTTC. The gene calls are TRBV7-9 and TRBJ2-7; D unresolved. This CDR3 contains 14 residues. V was clipped by 5 bases and J by 1 base, with 12 bases between them. The germline V gene encodes CDR1 SEHNR and CDR2 FQNEAQ (reference sequence).

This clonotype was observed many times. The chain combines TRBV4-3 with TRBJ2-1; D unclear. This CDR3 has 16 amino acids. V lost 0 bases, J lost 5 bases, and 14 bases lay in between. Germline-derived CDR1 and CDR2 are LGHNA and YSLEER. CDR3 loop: CASSQDSTARNNEQFF. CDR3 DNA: TGCGCCAGCAGCCAAGATTCAACCGCGCGTAACAATGAGCAGTTCTTC.

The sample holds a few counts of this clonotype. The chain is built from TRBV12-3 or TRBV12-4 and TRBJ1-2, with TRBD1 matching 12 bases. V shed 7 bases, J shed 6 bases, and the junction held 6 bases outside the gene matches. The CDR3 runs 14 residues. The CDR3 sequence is CASTSGTGGDGYTF. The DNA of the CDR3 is TGTGCCAGCACGTCCGGGACAGGGGGCGATGGCTACACCTTC.

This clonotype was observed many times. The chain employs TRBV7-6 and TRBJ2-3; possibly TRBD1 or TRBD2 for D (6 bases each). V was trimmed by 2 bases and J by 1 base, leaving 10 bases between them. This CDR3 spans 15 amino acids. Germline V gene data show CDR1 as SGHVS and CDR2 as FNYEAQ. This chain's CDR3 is CASSLRGPGTDTQYF. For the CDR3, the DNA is TGTGCCAGCAGCTTACGGGGGCCGGGCACAGATACGCAGTATTTT.

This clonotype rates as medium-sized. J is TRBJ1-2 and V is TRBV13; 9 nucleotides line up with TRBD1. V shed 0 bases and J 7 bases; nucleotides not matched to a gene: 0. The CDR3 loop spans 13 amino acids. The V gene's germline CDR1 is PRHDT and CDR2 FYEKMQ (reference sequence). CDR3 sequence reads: CASSLGTGGGYTF. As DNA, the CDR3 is TGTGCCAGCAGCTTAGGGACAGGGGGTGGCTACACCTTC. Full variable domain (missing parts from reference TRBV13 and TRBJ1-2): AAGVIQSPRHLIKEKRETATLKCYPIPRHDTVYWYQQGPGQDPQFLISFYEKMQSDKGSIPDRFSAQQFSDYHSELNMSSLELGDSALYFCASSLGTGGGYTFGSGTRLTVV.